These 29 T cell receptor beta chains were sequenced from one sample in a study of OX40 agonist ivuxolimab in advanced cancers. Sequencing was performed with immunoSEQ multiplex PCR; in TCRdb, only in-frame clones are kept and a portion is missing. The data hold approximately 26,000 clones, with around four fifths observed a single time. This specimen consisted of CD4+ or CD8+ T cells sorted from blood, obtained in a trial of the OX40 agonist ivuxolimab. These receptors were collected from an adult with an advanced solid tumor such as melanoma, head and neck, liver or kidney cancer.

This chain connects TRBV15 to TRBJ1-2; 11 bases align to TRBD1. The V gene end was trimmed by 2 bases and the J gene end by 4 bases; junction bases not matched to a gene: 3. Germline CDR1 is LNHNV and CDR2 is YYDKDF (reference sequence). The CDR3 runs to 15 residues. CDR3 DNA sequence: TGTGCCACCAGCAGACTTGGACAGGGGGCCTATGGCTACACCTTC. Its protein product is CATSRLGQGAYGYTF.

The rearrangement links TRBV27 to TRBJ1-1, with TRBD1 identical over 8 bases. This CDR3 spans 15 amino acids. Germline loops: CDR1 MNHEY, CDR2 SMNVEV (reference sequence). J gave up 1 base and V 4 bases, and 5 bases lay outside the gene matches. This CDR3 is CASSSRTGQNTEAFF. DNA for the CDR3: TGTGCCAGCAGTTCCCGGACAGGGCAGAACACTGAAGCTTTCTTT.

This chain joins TRBV4-2 and TRBJ2-5, with TRBD2 identical over 7 bases. The CDR3 sequence is 16 residues long. V was clipped by 3 bases and J by 5 bases; unmatched bases: 12. Germline loops: CDR1 LGHNA, CDR2 YNFKEQ. This chain's CDR3 is CASSHELGRRGETQYF. DNA of the CDR3: TGTGCCAGCAGCCATGAGCTCGGACGGCGGGGGGAGACCCAGTACTTC.

The chain joins TRBV19 to TRBJ2-2; D not resolved. CDR1 is LNHDA and CDR2 is SQIVND in the germline V gene (reference sequence). This CDR3 comprises 15 residues. Trimming took 5 bases from V and 0 from J, leaving 10 bases between them. CDR3 DNA sequence: TGTGCCAGTAGTGACCCATCCCCGAACACCGGGGAGCTGTTTTTT. It encodes CASSDPSPNTGELFF.

The V call is TRBV27, the J call TRBJ1-6, with TRBD1 as a possible D gene (5 bases). Trimming cost V 0 bases and J 5 bases, with 8 bases left between them. CDR3 length equals 15 residues. Germline assignment: CDR1 MNHEY and CDR2 SMNVEV (reference sequence). DNA for the CDR3: TGTGCCAGCAGTTTATCGCCAGGGAATAATTCACCCCTCCACTTT. Translation gives CASSLSPGNNSPLHF.

The genes are TRBV27 and TRBJ1-5, with D possibly matching TRBD1 (5 bases). This CDR3 contains 15 residues. CDR1 and CDR2 (germline): MNHEY, SMNVEV (reference sequence). V was shortened by 6 bases and J by 1 base, with 13 bases between the two germline ends. CDR3 nucleotide sequence: TGTGCCAGCAGGACAGCGGGGGGAAGCAATCAGCCCCAGCATTTT. Encoded protein: CASRTAGGSNQPQHF.

This chain uses TRBV2 with TRBJ1-1; D may be TRBD1 (6 bases). Germline values: CDR1 SNHLY, CDR2 FYNNEI. The ends were cut back, 3 bases at V and 0 bases at J, with 14 bases in the middle. The CDR3 length is 16 residues. The CDR3 sequence is CASSEPGDLMNTEAFF. CDR3 coding DNA: TGTGCCAGCAGTGAGCCAGGGGACCTTATGAACACTGAAGCTTTCTTT.

This clone was observed a handful of times. This chain joins TRBV4-1 and TRBJ1-6, with D possibly being TRBD1 (5 bases). This CDR3 contains 17 residues. Trimming pared 1 base from V and 4 bases from J, leaving 14 bases between. CDR1 MGHRA and CDR2 YSYEKL come from the germline V gene. The CDR3 DNA sequence: TGCGCCAGCAGCCAAGTCCCGGGGGGGGTTTATAATTCACCCCTCCACTTT. Residues: CASSQVPGGVYNSPLHF.

The chain recombines TRBV10-2 with TRBJ1-1, with TRBD1 as a possible D gene (6 bases). The CDR3 is 12 residues long. Trimming removed 7 bases from V and 2 bases from J, with 8 bases in between. The germline V gene has CDR1 WSHSY and CDR2 SAAADI. CDR3 in amino acids: CASIGTNTEAFF. CDR3 sequence (DNA): TGCGCCAGCATAGGGACAAACACTGAAGCTTTCTTT.

This clone ranks as medium-sized (0.01 to 0.1%). Here the CDR3 DNA reads TGTGCCAGCAGTTACGTAGTATCGTTGAACACTGAAGCTTTCTTT. Residues: CASSYVVSLNTEAFF. The genes are TRBV6-5 and TRBJ1-1, with D unclear. Germline V gene data show CDR1 as MNHEY and CDR2 as SVGAGI. V was shortened by 2 bases and J by 0 bases, with 10 bases between the two germline ends. The CDR3 sequence is 15 residues long.

CDR3 amino acids: CASSQAPEPPNSPLHF. The CDR3 DNA reads as TGCGCCAGCAGCCAAGCCCCAGAGCCCCCTAATTCACCCCTCCACTTT. The gene calls are TRBV4-1 and TRBJ1-6; D uncertain. Germline V gives CDR1 MGHRA, CDR2 YSYEKL. The V end lost 1 base, the J end lost 6 bases, and 13 bases lay between the germline ends. This CDR3 spans 16 amino acids.

This clone was found once. The gene calls are TRBV5-1 and TRBJ2-1, with TRBD2 as a possible D gene (5 bases). The germline CDR1 and CDR2 sequences are SGHRS and YFSETQ. The germline V and J ends were trimmed by 1 base and 1 base, with 15 bases remaining between them. CDR3 length: 17 amino acids. The CDR3 DNA is TGCGCCAGCAGCTTGCTACCCCCAGCGGAGTCCTACAATGAGCAGTTCTTC. Residues: CASSLLPPAESYNEQFF.

This rearrangement joins TRBV5-3 to TRBJ1-2; the match to TRBD1 covers 8 bases. TRBV5-3 is assigned to the ORF class and has an uncertain function. J gave up 7 bases and V 0 bases, and 20 bases lay outside the gene matches. CDR3 size: 19 residues. Here the CDR3 reads CARSLGAGQGATTQPGYTF. The CDR3 DNA follows: TGTGCCAGAAGCTTGGGGGCCGGCCAGGGGGCGACAACACAACCTGGCTACACCTTC.

This chain joins TRBV2 and TRBJ2-5; TRBD2 agrees at 7 bases. This CDR3 comprises 14 residues. V gave up 3 bases and J gave up 4 bases; unmatched junction bases: 5. Germline CDR1 is SNHLY and CDR2 is FYNNEI. CDR3 sequence (DNA): TGTGCCAGCAGTGAGACCAAGCGGGGAGAGACCCAGTACTTC. This sequence encodes CASSETKRGETQYF.

Only one count was recorded for this clone. This rearrangement joins TRBV2 to TRBJ2-5; D unresolved. The CDR3 has 11 amino acids. In germline, CDR1 is SNHLY, CDR2 FYNNEI. Trimming cost V 9 bases and J 5 bases, with 10 bases left between them. CDR3 DNA sequence: TGTGCCAGGGGTGCTGGGGAGACCCAGTACTTC. This codes for CARGAGETQYF.

This clone turned up a few times. The chain recombines TRBV5-4 with TRBJ1-2; D might be TRBD1 (5 bases). The CDR3 runs 14 residues. CDR1 and CDR2 from the germline V gene are SGHNT and YYREEE (reference sequence). The V and J ends lost 0 bases and 4 bases respectively, with 10 bases between them. CDR3 coding DNA: TGTGCCAGCAGCTTGGACAGGAGGATCTATGGCTACACCTTC. Translated, it gives CASSLDRRIYGYTF.

The chain links TRBV7-9 to TRBJ2-1; 8 bases map to TRBD1. Per the germline V gene, CDR1 is SEHNR and CDR2 is FQNEAQ (reference sequence). With 5 bases clipped from V and 3 bases from J, the junction kept 6 bases outside the gene matches. The CDR3 runs to 15 residues. The CDR3 nucleotides read TGTGCCAGCAGCCATGGACAGGGCCGCTACAATGAGCAGTTCTTC. It is translated as CASSHGQGRYNEQFF. The complete variable domain, with remaining parts taken from reference TRBV7-9 and TRBJ2-1, reads DTGVSQNPRHKITKRGQNVTFRCDPISEHNRLYWYRQTLGQGPEFLTYFQNEAQLEKSRLLSDRFSAERPKGSFSTLEIQRTEQGDSAMYLCASSHGQGRYNEQFFGPGTRLTVL.

The CDR3 is CASSDTWPTEAFF. The CDR3 nucleotides read TGTGCCAGTAGCGACACCTGGCCCACTGAAGCTTTCTTT. This chain uses TRBV19 with TRBJ1-1; D is unresolved. V was clipped by 6 bases and J by 4 bases, with 12 bases between them. CDR1 and CDR2 from the germline V gene are LNHDA and SQIVND (reference sequence). There are 13 residues in the CDR3.

This sequence joins TRBV12-5 and TRBJ2-7, with 8 bases fitting TRBD1. The germline gives CDR1 LGHNT, CDR2 FRNRAP. Trimming at V came to 0 bases and at J to 3 bases, leaving 4 bases not matched to a gene. CDR3 length: 15 residues. CDR3 DNA sequence: TGTGCTAGTGGTTTGGTCCAGGGGGCGTACTACGAGCAGTACTTC. It encodes CASGLVQGAYYEQYF.

The count of this clone is one. This CDR3 is CASSHKRGVANYGYTF. The CDR3 region has the DNA TGTGCCAGCAGCCATAAAAGGGGGGTAGCTAACTATGGCTACACCTTC. The chain uses TRBV14 and TRBJ1-2; possibly TRBD1 for D (6 bases). The CDR3 is made up of 16 amino acids. Germline assignment: CDR1 SGHDN and CDR2 FVKESK. Trimming left V 3 bases short and J 0 bases short, with 14 bases between.

Worth noting for this clone: This sample includes further DNA sequences coding for the same CDR3. The J gene is TRBJ1-3, the V gene TRBV5-4, with D possibly matching TRBD1 (5 bases). V lost 0 bases and J lost 0, with 7 bases in between. This CDR3 region has 15 residues. Looked up from germline, CDR1 is SGHNT and CDR2 is YYREEE (reference sequence). The CDR3 nucleotides are TGTGCCAGCAGCTTGGGACAGAACTCTGGAAACACCATATATTTT. This translates into CASSLGQNSGNTIYF.

This rearrangement joins TRBV7-9 to TRBJ1-6, with D possibly TRBD1 on 5 matching bases. The CDR3 consists of 17 residues. Germline V CDR1 and CDR2: SEHNR, FQNEAQ (reference sequence). With 0 bases removed from V and 2 bases from J, the gap between germline ends came to 11 bases. The CDR3 bases are TGTGCCAGCAGCTTAGCGTCAAAGGGACCCTATAATTCACCCCTCCACTTT. Translation: CASSLASKGPYNSPLHF.

This chain links TRBV5-8 with TRBJ1-1; the match to TRBD1 covers 10 bases. The CDR3 covers 16 residues. Germline V gene sequence: CDR1 SGHTS, CDR2 YDEGEE. After removal of 1 base from V and 1 base from J, the junction contained 4 bases not matched to a gene. The CDR3 nucleotides read TGTGCCAGCAGCTTGTGGGGGACAGGGGAGAACACTGAAGCTTTCTTT. It encodes CASSLWGTGENTEAFF.

This clone has a single count. The chain couples TRBV2 to TRBJ2-1; 12 nucleotides line up with TRBD2. J was trimmed by 7 bases and V by 4 bases; bases with no gene match: 5. The CDR3 is 15 residues long. The germline CDR1 and CDR2 sequences are SNHLY and FYNNEI. As DNA, the CDR3 is TGTGCCAGCAGTGGTGGACTAGCGGGGTGGAATGAGCAGTTCTTC. Its translation is CASSGGLAGWNEQFF.

The chain is built from TRBV2 and TRBJ2-1; D call uncertain. The ends were cut back, 8 bases at V and 8 bases at J, with 7 bases in the middle. The germline CDR1 and CDR2 sequences are SNHLY and FYNNEI. The CDR3 covers 10 residues. The DNA of the CDR3 is TGTGCCAGCGGACGGGATGAGCAGTTCTTC. It codes for CASGRDEQFF.

CDR3 DNA sequence: TGTGCCAGCAGCCAGCGGGACTCATACACAGATACGCAGTATTTT. It encodes CASSQRDSYTDTQYF. The chain carries TRBV7-9 and TRBJ2-3, with TRBD2 identical over 7 bases. In germline, CDR1 is SEHNR, CDR2 FQNEAQ (reference sequence). The V gene end was trimmed by 5 bases and the J gene end by 2 bases; junction bases not matched to a gene: 7. The CDR3 covers 15 residues.

The genes are TRBV27 and TRBJ1-2; perhaps TRBD1 as D (6 bases). CDR3 length: 16 residues. Trimming stripped 5 bases from V and 5 bases from J, with 21 bases between. Germline loops: CDR1 MNHEY, CDR2 SMNVEV (reference sequence). As DNA, the CDR3 is TGTGCCAGCAGTCTCCACAGGGCGTTAAAGGTTTATGGCTACACCTTC. Its protein is CASSLHRALKVYGYTF.

The count of this clone is one. V and J are TRBV5-1 and TRBJ2-7, with D hard to call. CDR3 size: 12 residues. The V end lost 2 bases, the J end lost 4 bases, and 7 bases lay between the germline ends. Looked up from germline, CDR1 is SGHRS and CDR2 is YFSETQ. CDR3 in amino acids: CASSLGQYEQYF. The CDR3 DNA sequence: TGCGCCAGCAGCTTAGGGCAGTACGAGCAGTACTTC.

The J gene is TRBJ1-1, the V gene TRBV11-2, with D hard to call. Germline V gene lookup returns CDR1 SGHAT and CDR2 FQNNGV. Trimming removed 1 base from V and 10 bases from J, with 10 bases in between. The CDR3 extends over 12 amino acids. CDR3 sequence: CASSLVGRGAFF. DNA of the CDR3: TGTGCCAGCAGCTTAGTCGGCAGAGGAGCTTTCTTT. The variable domain in full, completed from reference TRBV11-2 and TRBJ1-1, reads EAGVAQSPRYKIIEKRQSVAFWCNPISGHATLYWYQQILGQGPKLLIQFQNNGVVDDSQLPKDRFSAERLKGVDSTLKIQPAKLEDSAVYLCASSLVGRGAFFGQGTRLTVV.